The next 22 T cell receptor beta chains were all read from a single sample in a study of Ad26.COV2.S vaccination and SARS-CoV-2 variants. Produced via immunoSEQ multiplex PCR; TCRdb's table is partial and in-frame only. Of some 300,000 clones listed, around four fifths are singletons. Treatment noted: some 20 received Ad26.COV2.S at low or high dose, single or two shots; 5 received placebo; per-sample allocation not given. After the first vaccine or placebo injection, samples were drawn on day 63. The source material was peripheral blood, sampled in a trial of Ad26.COV2.S vaccine versus placebo. Source of these receptors: a person between 18 and 60 years old who received the Ad26.COV2.S COVID-19 vaccine or a placebo.

CDR3 nucleotides: TGTGCCAGCAGCCGGGACAGTCTGGCCTCCTATAATTCACCCCTCCACTTT. Protein: CASSRDSLASYNSPLHF. V and J are TRBV11-2 and TRBJ1-6; 7 bases align to TRBD1. The CDR3 is made up of 17 amino acids. From germline, CDR1 is SGHAT and CDR2 FQNNGV. J gave up 0 bases and V 5 bases, and 7 bases lay outside the gene matches. Complete variable domain (other parts from reference TRBV11-2 and TRBJ1-6): EAGVAQSPRYKIIEKRQSVAFWCNPISGHATLYWYQQILGQGPKLLIQFQNNGVVDDSQLPKDRFSAERLKGVDSTLKIQPAKLEDSAVYLCASSRDSLASYNSPLHFGNGTRLTVT.

The chain joins TRBV6-2 or TRBV6-3 to TRBJ2-7; TRBD1 aligns across 11 bases. This CDR3 region has 14 residues. After removal of 2 bases from V and 3 bases from J, the junction contained 0 bases not matched to a gene. CDR1 is MNHEY and CDR2 is SVGEGT in the germline V gene. CDR3 nucleotides: TGTGCCAGCAGTTACGGGACAGGGGGCTACGAGCAGTACTTC. This translates into CASSYGTGGYEQYF.

The chain employs TRBV27 and TRBJ2-5; 9 nucleotides line up with TRBD1. CDR3 length: 17 amino acids. The germline V gene encodes CDR1 MNHEY and CDR2 SMNVEV (reference sequence). The V gene end was trimmed by 3 bases and the J gene end by 3 bases; junction bases not matched to a gene: 11. The CDR3 reads CASSFLSPTGGKETQYF. In DNA, the CDR3 is TGTGCCAGCAGTTTCCTCTCCCCTACAGGGGGCAAAGAGACCCAGTACTTC.

The chain employs TRBV5-4 and TRBJ2-3, with 16 positions matching TRBD2. The germline gives CDR1 SGHNT, CDR2 YYREEE (reference sequence). There are 16 residues in the CDR3. The J segment lost 4 bases and the V segment lost 4 bases, leaving 3 bases of the junction unmatched. DNA of the CDR3: TGTGCCAGCAGCCAAGGGACTAGCGGGGGGGCAGATACGCAGTATTTT. Residues: CASSQGTSGGADTQYF. Combining the CDR3 with reference TRBV5-4 and TRBJ2-3 gives the whole variable domain ETGVTQSPTHLIKTRGQQVTLRCSSQSGHNTVSWYQQALGQGPQFIFQYYREEENGRGNFPPRFSGLQFPNYSSELNVNALELDDSALYLCASSQGTSGGADTQYFGPGTRLTVL.

V is TRBV2 and J is TRBJ2-1; 7 bases agree with TRBD2. V was pared by 8 bases and J by 0 bases, with 7 bases of the junction left unmatched. This CDR3 is built from 15 residues. The germline gives CDR1 SNHLY, CDR2 FYNNEI. In DNA form, the CDR3 reads TGTGCCAGCGGCGGGGAGGGCTACTCCTACAATGAGCAGTTCTTC. As protein: CASGGEGYSYNEQFF.

This clone was detected only once. V usage is TRBV27 and J usage is TRBJ1-6, with a weak D call TRBD1 (5 bases). CDR1 and CDR2 from the germline V gene are MNHEY and SMNVEV (reference sequence). The CDR3 is 12 residues long. V was pared by 3 bases and J by 13 bases, with 10 bases between. CDR3 DNA: TGTGCCAGCAGTTTCCGGGGGGATCCCCTCCACTTT. Translated: CASSFRGDPLHF.

Only a few counts were recorded for this clone. CDR3 residues: CAWNFGVREKLFF. The CDR3 coding sequence is TGTGCCTGGAATTTTGGGGTGAGGGAAAAACTGTTTTTT. The rearrangement joins TRBV30 to TRBJ1-4, with D unclear. V gave up 4 bases and J gave up 8 bases, with 14 bases separating them. Germline V CDR1 and CDR2: GTSNPN, SVGIG (reference sequence). The CDR3 is made up of 13 amino acids.

Regarding this clone: In the same sample, other DNA sequences code for this CDR3. The J gene is TRBJ2-3, the V gene TRBV5-6; 9 bases match TRBD1. Germline V gene data show CDR1 as SGHDT and CDR2 as YYEEEE. V was clipped by 4 bases and J by 1 base; unmatched bases: 4. The CDR3 has 15 amino acids. This CDR3 reads CASSLRTGGTDTQYF. The CDR3 DNA reads TGTGCCAGCAGCCTTAGGACAGGGGGCACAGATACGCAGTATTTT.

Notes on this clone: This sample includes further DNA sequences coding for the same CDR3. The V gene is TRBV5-1, the J gene TRBJ1-2; no clear D. This CDR3 is built from 12 residues. Germline CDR1 and CDR2: SGHRS and YFSETQ. V lost 0 bases and J lost 8, with 8 bases in between. In DNA form, the CDR3 reads TGCGCCAGCAGCTTGGACGCCGAAGGCTACACCTTC. Translated, it gives CASSLDAEGYTF.

This clone was detected only a few times. The chain carries TRBV10-1 and TRBJ2-1, with 13 nucleotides matching TRBD2. The V gene's germline CDR1 is WNHNN and CDR2 SYGVQD (reference sequence). The length of the CDR3 is 16 residues. V lost 3 bases to trimming and J lost 7 bases; unmatched junction nucleotides: 6. The CDR3 sequence is CASSDLTSGGKNEQFF. In nucleotides, the CDR3 is TGCGCCAGCAGTGACCTGACTAGCGGGGGGAAAAATGAGCAGTTCTTC.

The J gene is TRBJ1-6, the V gene TRBV7-2, with D perhaps TRBD1 (6 bases). The CDR3 runs to 14 residues. Per the germline V gene, CDR1 is SGHTA and CDR2 is FQGNSA. With 3 bases removed from V and 4 bases from J, the gap between germline ends came to 7 bases. CDR3 nucleotides: TGTGCCAGCAGCTTTCAGGGGTATAATTCACCCCTCCACTTT. Protein: CASSFQGYNSPLHF.

V and J are TRBV5-4 and TRBJ1-1; 8 nucleotides align to TRBD1. The V gene's germline CDR1 is SGHNT and CDR2 YYREEE (reference sequence). V lost 4 bases, J lost 1 base, and 6 bases stayed unmatched. This CDR3 is built from 15 residues. CDR3 bases: TGTGCCAGCAGCCCAGCCAGGGGGCAGAACACTGAAGCTTTCTTT. As protein: CASSPARGQNTEAFF.

This clone was counted once. The V gene is TRBV2, the J gene TRBJ2-2; D unresolved. Trimming pared 4 bases from V and 0 bases from J, leaving 15 bases between. Looked up from germline, CDR1 is SNHLY and CDR2 is FYNNEI. CDR3 size: 17 residues. The CDR3 region is CASSVQSGYANTGELFF. Written as DNA, the CDR3 is TGTGCCAGCAGTGTCCAGTCCGGGTACGCGAACACCGGGGAGCTGTTTTTT.

The chain uses TRBV6-6 and TRBJ2-3, with 7 bases fitting TRBD2. Germline CDR1 reads MNHNY; CDR2 reads SVGAGI (reference sequence). This CDR3 spans 12 amino acids. V was pared by 6 bases and J by 10 bases, with 7 bases of the junction left unmatched. The CDR3 DNA is TGTGCCAGCAGCGAGGGAGGGAGTGCGCAGTATTTT. Protein product: CASSEGGSAQYF.

The chain employs TRBV3-1 (or the pseudogene TRBV3-2) and TRBJ1-1; perhaps TRBD1 as D (5 bases). V was pared by 1 base and J by 11 bases, with 14 bases between. The CDR3 loop spans 13 amino acids. Germline V gives CDR1 LGHDT, CDR2 YNNKEL (reference sequence). The CDR3: CASSQGRGAEAFF. CDR3 nucleotides: TGTGCCAGCAGCCAAGGAAGGGGTGCGGAGGCTTTCTTT.

The rearrangement uses TRBV10-1 and TRBJ2-3; TRBD2 might be the D (6 bases). The CDR3 loop spans 22 amino acids. Germline CDR1 and CDR2: WNHNN and SYGVQD (reference sequence). V was trimmed by 0 bases and J by 5 bases, leaving 33 bases between them. CDR3 residues: CASSESLGRPGKFLGRGDTQYF. CDR3 nucleotides: TGCGCCAGCAGTGAGTCCCTAGGGCGGCCAGGGAAGTTTTTGGGGCGGGGAGATACGCAGTATTTT.

The CDR3: CASSPALDRVRFYGYTF. The CDR3, as DNA: TGTGCCAGCAGCCCCGCCTTGGACAGGGTACGTTTCTATGGCTACACCTTC. The chain links TRBV3-1 (or the pseudogene TRBV3-2) to TRBJ1-2, with 8 bases aligning to TRBD1. Trimming removed 4 bases from V and 4 bases from J; junction bases left unmatched: 14. CDR1 LGHDT and CDR2 YNNKEL come from the germline V gene (reference sequence). There are 17 residues in the CDR3.

The chain links TRBV5-5 to TRBJ2-6; D unclear. V shed 2 bases and J shed 1 base, with 4 bases lying between them. The CDR3 contains 14 residues. The germline CDR1 and CDR2 sequences are SGHKS and YYEKEE (reference sequence). The CDR3 reads CASSFKSGANVLTF. For the CDR3, the DNA is TGTGCCAGCAGCTTCAAATCTGGGGCCAACGTCCTGACTTTC.

J is TRBJ2-6 and V is TRBV5-1; D gene ambiguous. The length of the CDR3 is 16 residues. Germline V CDR1 and CDR2: SGHRS, YFSETQ. V lost 3 bases and J lost 2, with 12 bases in between. In DNA form, the CDR3 reads TGCGCCAGCAGCTCCATTGAGGCAGCTGGGGCCAACGTCCTGACTTTC. As protein: CASSSIEAAGANVLTF.

This rearrangement joins TRBV10-3 to TRBJ2-2; 10 bases are a match to TRBD1. Germline lookup yields CDR1 ENHRY and CDR2 SYGVKD. V was clipped by 6 bases and J by 3 bases; unmatched bases: 1. The CDR3 totals 14 residues. CDR3 DNA: TGTGCCATCAGAGGACAGGGGGACACCGGGGAGCTGTTTTTT. Residues: CAIRGQGDTGELFF.

This chain connects TRBV6-5 to TRBJ2-2, with D tentatively TRBD1 or TRBD2 (5 bases each). Germline V gene data show CDR1 as MNHEY and CDR2 as SVGAGI. V lost 5 bases to trimming and J lost 3 bases, with 13 bases between them. The CDR3 loop spans 15 amino acids. The CDR3, as DNA: TGTGCCAGCAGTCGTGGGGACGAGTACACCGGGGAGCTGTTTTTT. This encodes CASSRGDEYTGELFF.

The chain has TRBV1 and TRBJ2-2; the D call in the table, TRBD1, was not verified against the DNA. TRBV1 is reported as a pseudogene. The CDR3 has 21 residues. CDR3 sequence: CTSSQDLTRTGVTTNTGELFF. As DNA, the CDR3 is TGCACCAGCAGCCAAGATCTCACGCGGACAGGGGTGACCACGAACACCGGGGAGCTGTTTTTT.